The source of this T cell receptor (beta chain) is a study of shared clonotypes between healthy human individuals. This clone was recorded once. As yet, its antigen is unknown. The naive CD8 subset, CD45RO-negative cells positively selected for CCR7, excluded terminally differentiated effector memory CD45RA+ cells. Generated by immunoSEQ multiplex PCR, the TCRdb table keeps only in-frame clones and is missing some. Among approximately 590,000 clones listed, 95% to 96% were seen once. The CDR3 totals 14 residues. CDR1 is MDHEN and CDR2 is SYDVKM in the germline V gene. Between the trimmed V and J ends, which lost 4 bases and 6 bases, there was a span of 16 bases. Points from the study as a whole: Relative to clonotypes present in all four donors, those not shared had lower generation probabilities.

Source material: naive CD8+ T cells sorted from blood. The chain combines TRBV28 with TRBJ2-7; D might be TRBD2 (6 bases). This TCR was recovered from a woman aged 25 to 39 in good health. CDR3: CASSYRGISGEQYF. The CDR3 DNA reads TGTGCCAGCAGTTACCGGGGGATATCCGGCGAGCAGTACTTC.